These 25 T cell receptor beta chains were sequenced from one sample in a study of vaccination and CD4 T cells after COVID-19. The study sequenced cultured CD4+ T cell DNA using the Oncomine TCR Beta short-read assay. Using its own MiXCR run on the PCR reads, TCRdb lists one record per CDR3 protein. The table shows nearly 15,000 distinct CDR3 sequences, with about 53% occurring only once. As for treatment: roughly 10-day PBMC culture with coronavirus spike peptide pools or control peptides (ViraFEST assay). These receptors' targets are unknown. The sample in question was CD4+ T cells from blood, cultured in vitro, obtained before SARS-CoV-2 vaccination. These receptors were collected from a human donor who had recovered from COVID-19.

This sequence joins TRBV7-2 and TRBJ2-3; weak D call: TRBD1 (5 bases). This CDR3 is built from 15 residues. From germline, CDR1 is SGHTA and CDR2 FQGNSA. V lost 5 bases to trimming and J lost 1 base, with 13 bases between them. This CDR3 is CASSPPGSRTDTQYF. CDR3 coding DNA: TGTGCCAGCAGCCCGCCAGGGTCCCGCACAGATACGCAGTATTTT.

The J gene is TRBJ1-2, the V gene TRBV6-5; no reliable D call. Germline CDR1 MNHEY, CDR2 SVGAGI. V was clipped by 2 bases and J by 7 bases, with 20 bases between them. This CDR3 spans 16 amino acids. CDR3 in DNA: TGTGCCAGCAGTTACGCTTCGGTGGGCAGACCTATTGGCTACACCTTC. As protein: CASSYASVGRPIGYTF.

This clonotype was observed a few times. The chain employs TRBV20-1 and TRBJ2-7, with 10 bases fitting TRBD2. This CDR3 is built from 13 residues. Per germline, CDR1 DFQATT and CDR2 SNEGSKA (reference sequence). V trimming: 2 bases; J trimming: 2 bases; junction bases outside the gene matches: 0. The CDR3 loop reads CSARTSGTYEQYF. The CDR3 DNA follows: TGCAGTGCTAGAACTAGCGGGACCTACGAGCAGTACTTC.

The chain employs TRBV19 and TRBJ2-2; 8 nucleotides agree with TRBD2. The germline CDR1 and CDR2 sequences are LNHDA and SQIVND (reference sequence). The length of the CDR3 is 15 residues. J was trimmed by 1 base and V by 2 bases; bases with no gene match: 0. The CDR3 sequence: CASSILAGNTGELFF. The DNA for the CDR3 is TGTGCCAGTAGTATACTAGCGGGGAACACCGGGGAGCTGTTTTTT.

The chain couples TRBV27 to TRBJ2-3; D call uncertain. The germline V gene encodes CDR1 MNHEY and CDR2 SMNVEV (reference sequence). The CDR3 runs to 13 residues. Trimming removed 6 bases from V and 8 bases from J, with 15 bases in between. In nucleotides, the CDR3 is TGTGCCAGCAGATCGGATCGGGTCTTTACGCAGTATTTT. Protein: CASRSDRVFTQYF.

V and J are TRBV6-1 and TRBJ1-3; 11 nucleotides agree with TRBD1. Germline V gene data show CDR1 as MNHNS and CDR2 as SASEGT. V lost 5 bases and J lost 3; bases outside the gene matches: 6. The CDR3 runs to 16 residues. The chain's CDR3 is CASSPRDRGDGNTIYF. The CDR3 DNA reads as TGTGCCAGCAGTCCTCGGGACAGGGGGGATGGAAACACCATATATTTT.

This clonotype was detected a few times. V and J are TRBV11-3 and TRBJ2-3; 7 bases fit TRBD2. The V gene end was trimmed by 5 bases and the J gene end by 0 bases; junction bases not matched to a gene: 8. Per germline, CDR1 SGHNT and CDR2 YENEEA. The CDR3 covers 16 residues. The CDR3 coding sequence is TGTGCCAGCAGCCATCGAGGCGGGAGAAGCACAGATACGCAGTATTTT. Its translation: CASSHRGGRSTDTQYF. The full variable domain, completed using reference TRBV11-3 and TRBJ2-3, is EAGVVQSPRYKIIEKKQPVAFWCNPISGHNTLYWYLQNLGQGPELLIRYENEEAVDDSQLPKDRFSAERLKGVDSTLKIQPAELGDSAVYLCASSHRGGRSTDTQYFGPGTRLTVL.

The chain combines TRBV7-2 with TRBJ1-5; D might be TRBD1 (6 bases). The ends were cut back, 5 bases at V and 4 bases at J, with 9 bases in the middle. CDR3 size: 13 residues. CDR1 SGHTA and CDR2 FQGNSA come from the germline V gene. The CDR3 DNA reads TGTGCCAGCAGCATCCAGGGGAATCAGCCCCAGCATTTT. The encoded protein is CASSIQGNQPQHF.

The chain links TRBV2 to TRBJ1-2; TRBD1 agrees at 10 bases. The CDR3 has 16 amino acids. Unmatched junction bases numbered 16, after V lost 7 bases and J lost 8 bases. CDR1 and CDR2 from the germline V gene are SNHLY and FYNNEI. The CDR3 DNA is TGTGCCAGCACCCAGCTGGGGGGGACAGGGGCAGGAGGCTACACCTTC. Translated, it gives CASTQLGGTGAGGYTF.

This chain uses TRBV7-2 with TRBJ1-2; TRBD1 aligns across 8 bases. This CDR3 region has 14 residues. Trimming cost V 1 base and J 6 bases; bases outside gene matches: 4. Germline CDR1 is SGHTA and CDR2 is FQGNSA. The DNA of the CDR3 is TGTGCCAGCAGCTTAGTTGCAGGGGGCAATGGCTACACCTTC. It specifies CASSLVAGGNGYTF.

This chain connects TRBV11-2 to TRBJ2-3; D might be TRBD2 (6 bases). Trimming stripped 1 base from V and 0 bases from J, with 14 bases between. CDR3 length equals 17 residues. Germline loops: CDR1 SGHAT, CDR2 FQNNGV. Here the CDR3 reads CASSLGPSVYSTDTQYF. The CDR3 bases are TGTGCCAGCAGCTTAGGCCCTAGCGTATATAGCACAGATACGCAGTATTTT.

In this sample, this clonotype turned up a few times. This chain links TRBV24-1 with TRBJ2-5; the D call may be TRBD1 or TRBD2 (5 bases each). CDR1 is KGHDR, CDR2 SFDVKD, per germline. Trimming cost V 4 bases and J 9 bases, with 17 bases left between them. The CDR3 runs 14 residues. The DNA for the CDR3 is TGTGCCACCAGTGACTCGGGGCGCTTTGGACCCCAGTACTTC. This codes for CATSDSGRFGPQYF.

This clonotype showed up just a few times. The gene calls are TRBV19 and TRBJ2-5; the D is unclear. Per germline, CDR1 LNHDA and CDR2 SQIVND (reference sequence). CDR3 length: 14 amino acids. V lost 5 bases, J lost 1 base, and 11 bases lay in between. In DNA form, the CDR3 reads TGTGCCAGTAGTCCCAACGGCCTCCAAGAGACCCAGTACTTC. Translating gives CASSPNGLQETQYF.

This clonotype has more than one count but fewer than ten. The chain's CDR3 is CASSLRLAGGTDTQYF. Written as DNA, the CDR3 is TGTGCCAGCAGCTTAAGATTGGCGGGGGGCACAGATACGCAGTATTTT. V is TRBV11-2 and J is TRBJ2-3; the match to TRBD2 covers 7 bases. Germline CDR1 SGHAT, CDR2 FQNNGV. V lost 2 bases and J lost 1; bases outside the gene matches: 6. The CDR3 covers 16 residues.

This clonotype was picked up a small number of times. The chain uses TRBV27 and TRBJ2-5, with D hard to call. The CDR3 runs 15 residues. From germline, CDR1 is MNHEY and CDR2 SMNVEV (reference sequence). V lost 3 bases to trimming and J lost 2 bases, with 13 bases between them. CDR3 DNA sequence: TGTGCCAGCAGTTTGGTAGAGTACGGACAAGAGACCCAGTACTTC. Amino acid sequence: CASSLVEYGQETQYF.

The gene calls are TRBV19 and TRBJ1-5; possibly TRBD1 for D (6 bases). V was trimmed by 3 bases and J by 4 bases, leaving 13 bases between them. The germline gives CDR1 LNHDA, CDR2 SQIVND (reference sequence). The CDR3 consists of 15 residues. The CDR3 loop reads CASSIRGGGNQPQHF. In DNA form, the CDR3 reads TGTGCCAGTAGTATCCGGGGAGGGGGAAATCAGCCCCAGCATTTT.

J is TRBJ1-6 and V is TRBV7-9, with 10 bases lining up with TRBD1. Losses at the gene ends were 5 bases for V and 7 bases for J; bases not matched to a gene: 5. This CDR3 has 15 amino acids. Germline V gene lookup returns CDR1 SEHNR and CDR2 FQNEAQ (reference sequence). The CDR3 spells CASSLGDRGNSPLHF. The CDR3 coding sequence is TGTGCCAGCAGCCTAGGGGACAGGGGCAATTCACCCCTCCACTTT.

This chain joins TRBV15 and TRBJ2-1, with TRBD1 matching 10 bases. The V and J ends lost 2 bases and 6 bases, in that order; junction bases with no gene match: 7. Germline V gene sequence: CDR1 LNHNV, CDR2 YYDKDF (reference sequence). There are 16 residues in the CDR3. The CDR3 reads CATSRWGTGVVNEQFF. For the CDR3, the DNA is TGTGCCACCAGCAGATGGGGGACAGGGGTGGTCAATGAGCAGTTCTTC.

J is TRBJ2-5 and V is TRBV5-1, with TRBD2 matching 8 bases. Germline assignment: CDR1 SGHRS and CDR2 YFSETQ. There are 16 residues in the CDR3. V gave up 1 base and J gave up 1 base; unmatched junction bases: 6. As DNA, the CDR3 is TGCGCCAGCAGCTTGATGAGCGGGGGCCTCCAAGAGACCCAGTACTTC. Translated: CASSLMSGGLQETQYF.

This clonotype was seen a few times. This chain connects TRBV7-2 to TRBJ1-6, with a weak D call TRBD1 (6 bases). The V gene lost 4 bases and the J gene lost 1 base, with 14 bases spanning the gap. CDR3 length: 17 residues. The V gene's germline CDR1 is SGHTA and CDR2 FQGNSA. CDR3 coding DNA: TGTGCCAGCAGCTCCCGAAAAACAGGGTCCTATAATTCACCCCTCCACTTT. Protein product: CASSSRKTGSYNSPLHF.

This clonotype was counted once. J is TRBJ1-3 and V is TRBV6-1; D is unresolved. The V and J ends lost 8 bases and 0 bases respectively, with 11 bases between them. This CDR3 region has 14 residues. The germline V gene encodes CDR1 MNHNS and CDR2 SASEGT. CDR3 DNA: TGTGCCAGCTACGGACCGAGCTCTGGAAACACCATATATTTT. Translated, it gives CASYGPSSGNTIYF.

This clonotype was seen more than once but under ten times. Here the CDR3 DNA reads TGTGCCAGCAGTACCGGGACAGGCACTGAAGCTTTCTTT. It codes for CASSTGTGTEAFF. The rearrangement uses TRBV2 and TRBJ1-1; TRBD1 matches 8 bases. V lost 5 bases to trimming and J lost 4 bases; unmatched junction nucleotides: 3. The germline V gene has CDR1 SNHLY and CDR2 FYNNEI. CDR3 length equals 13 residues. The full variable domain, with the rest looked up from reference TRBV2 and TRBJ1-1, is EPEVTQTPSHQVTQMGQEVILRCVPISNHLYFYWYRQILGQKVEFLVSFYNNEISEKSEIFDDQFSVERPDGSNFTLKIRSTKLEDSAMYFCASSTGTGTEAFFGQGTRLTVV.

The chain combines TRBV11-2 with TRBJ2-7; maybe TRBD1 (6 bases). This CDR3 has 13 residues. Germline CDR1 is SGHAT and CDR2 is FQNNGV. V lost 5 bases to trimming and J lost 0 bases, with 8 bases between them. Written as DNA, the CDR3 is TGTGCCAGCAGCAGGACAGACTCCTACGAGCAGTACTTC. Amino acid sequence: CASSRTDSYEQYF.

This clonotype has more than one count but fewer than ten. The chain joins TRBV20-1 to TRBJ1-2; D is perhaps TRBD1 (6 bases). Germline V gene data show CDR1 as DFQATT and CDR2 as SNEGSKA (reference sequence). The CDR3 sequence is 13 residues long. Trimming took off 3 bases at V and 4 bases at J, with 12 bases between the two ends. The CDR3 nucleotides read TGCAGTGCTAGCGTCGCACAGGGCTATGGCTACACCTTC. Translated, it gives CSASVAQGYGYTF.

This sequence joins TRBV28 and TRBJ2-6; TRBD1 might be the D (6 bases). V was cut by 5 bases and J by 8 bases, with 13 bases left in between. The germline V gene has CDR1 MDHEN and CDR2 SYDVKM. The CDR3 has 14 amino acids. The CDR3 DNA follows: TGTGCCAGCAGTAAATGGACAGCCTCCAACGTCCTGACTTTC. Translating it yields CASSKWTASNVLTF.